This T cell receptor beta chain was captured by sequencing in a study of identical twins. TCRdb re-called the 5' RACE reads through MiXCR, storing one row per CDR3 protein. Of around 340,000 distinct CDR3 sequences in the sample, more than 9% were seen once. Regarding the study as a whole: Twins' excess sharing was less marked for out-of-frame beta sequences.

Trimming shortened V by 1 base and J by 6 bases, and 13 bases separated the two germline ends. The CDR3 runs 14 residues. The germline V gene has CDR1 SQVTM and CDR2 ANQGSEA. This clonotype came up a few times. The antigen is unknown. This sample was also put to use in a study of yellow fever vaccine responses in identical twins.

This TCR was recovered from a woman younger than 35 in good health. Input material: CD8+ T cells sorted from blood. The chain uses TRBV29-1 and TRBJ2-1, with D hard to call. The CDR3 sequence: CSVEVERTGNEQFF. The CDR3 DNA follows: TGCAGCGTTGAAGTCGAAAGGACCGGCAATGAGCAGTTCTTC.